Below are 18 T cell receptor beta chains sequenced from a single sample in a study of blood T cell repertoires in COVID-19. The data were produced by immunoSEQ multiplex PCR, yet TCRdb's version contains in-frame clones alone and is incomplete. The table lists around 260,000 clones, 80% to 90% of them singletons. Sequenced input: peripheral blood. These receptor sequences come from a woman aged 70-85 years with COVID-19, enrolled during active disease.

The CDR3 DNA reads as TGCGCCAGCAGCCAAGATCGGCGGTACTCTGGGGCCAACGTCCTGACTTTC. Its translation: CASSQDRRYSGANVLTF. The chain employs TRBV4-3 and TRBJ2-6; D is ambiguous. Germline CDR1 and CDR2: LGHNA and YSLEER. Trimming took 0 bases from V and 0 from J, leaving 9 bases between them. CDR3 length: 17 amino acids.

This clone was detected only a few times. The CDR3 is CAGTEDSWNTGELFF. In nucleotides, the CDR3 is TGTGCCGGAACGGAGGACAGCTGGAACACCGGGGAGCTGTTTTTT. The genes are TRBV7-9 and TRBJ2-2; TRBD1 might be the D (6 bases). This CDR3 spans 15 amino acids. The germline V gene encodes CDR1 SEHNR and CDR2 FQNEAQ (reference sequence). V was shortened by 11 bases and J by 1 base, with 17 bases between the two germline ends. Complete variable domain (other parts from reference TRBV7-9 and TRBJ2-2): DTGVSQNPRHKITKRGQNVTFRCDPISEHNRLYWYRQTLGQGPEFLTYFQNEAQLEKSRLLSDRFSAERPKGSFSTLEIQRTEQGDSAMYLCAGTEDSWNTGELFFGEGSRLTVL.

This chain joins TRBV10-2 and TRBJ2-1; 9 bases are a match to TRBD1. CDR3 length: 14 residues. CDR1 WSHSY and CDR2 SAAADI come from the germline V gene. Trimming at V came to 6 bases and at J to 4 bases, leaving 4 bases not matched to a gene. The CDR3 DNA follows: TGCGCCAGCAGAGGGACAGGGCTTTACAATGAGCAGTTCTTC. Residues: CASRGTGLYNEQFF.

This clone appeared a single time. The V call is TRBV6-5, the J call TRBJ1-2; TRBD1 aligns across 9 bases. V was clipped by 4 bases and J by 5 bases; unmatched bases: 5. CDR3 length: 14 residues. Germline loops: CDR1 MNHEY, CDR2 SVGAGI. For the CDR3, the DNA is TGTGCCAGCAGTTCGGACAGGGGAGGATATGGCTACACCTTC. Its protein product is CASSSDRGGYGYTF.

The gene calls are TRBV2 and TRBJ2-1, with D possibly being TRBD2 (6 bases). Germline CDR1 reads SNHLY; CDR2 reads FYNNEI. CDR3 length: 12 residues. Trimming stripped 8 bases from V and 7 bases from J, with 12 bases between. The chain's CDR3 is CASLSLANEQFF. The CDR3 DNA reads TGTGCCAGCCTTTCCCTAGCGAATGAGCAGTTCTTC.

In DNA form, the CDR3 reads TGTGCCAGCAGCTTAAGGGGGGGGAACACTGAAGCTTTCTTT. It translates to CASSLRGGNTEAFF. This sequence joins TRBV11-2 and TRBJ1-1; possible D gene TRBD1, 6 bases. Germline V lookup: CDR1 SGHAT, CDR2 FQNNGV. V shed 2 bases and J shed 1 base, with 8 bases lying between them. The CDR3 covers 14 residues.

The chain couples TRBV9 to TRBJ2-2; TRBD1 aligns across 7 bases. Germline CDR1 and CDR2: SGDLS and YYNGEE. The CDR3 extends over 15 amino acids. V shed 3 bases and J 0 bases; nucleotides not matched to a gene: 2. The CDR3 reads CASSEGTANTGELFF. The CDR3 DNA follows: TGTGCCAGCAGCGAAGGGACAGCGAACACCGGGGAGCTGTTTTTT.

The chain employs TRBV5-6 and TRBJ2-7; perhaps TRBD1 as D (6 bases). Germline loops: CDR1 SGHDT, CDR2 YYEEEE. Trimming removed 4 bases from V and 2 bases from J, with 13 bases in between. The CDR3 is made up of 14 amino acids. CDR3 bases: TGTGCCAGCAGCGTCAGGGGTCGGACCTACGAGCAGTACTTC. Protein: CASSVRGRTYEQYF.

As DNA, the CDR3 is TGTGCCAGCAGCTCCGAAGACAGGACATCCTACGAGCAGTACTTC. This gives the protein CASSSEDRTSYEQYF. The J gene is TRBJ2-7, the V gene TRBV7-9, with a tentative D call TRBD1 (6 bases). The V and J ends lost 4 bases and 1 base respectively, with 14 bases between them. CDR3 length: 15 residues. CDR1 is SEHNR, CDR2 FQNEAQ, per germline (reference sequence). The whole variable domain, remainder taken from reference TRBV7-9 and TRBJ2-7, is DTGVSQNPRHKITKRGQNVTFRCDPISEHNRLYWYRQTLGQGPEFLTYFQNEAQLEKSRLLSDRFSAERPKGSFSTLEIQRTEQGDSAMYLCASSSEDRTSYEQYFGPGTRLTVT.

The chain has TRBV12-3 or TRBV12-4 and TRBJ2-7; D remains ambiguous. The V gene lost 7 bases and the J gene lost 1 base, with 11 bases spanning the gap. The CDR3 loop spans 13 amino acids. The CDR3 sequence: CASTEQNSYEQYF. The CDR3 nucleotides are TGTGCCAGCACCGAGCAAAATTCCTACGAGCAGTACTTC.

J is TRBJ2-1 and V is TRBV5-1, with 10 bases fitting TRBD2. Looked up from germline, CDR1 is SGHRS and CDR2 is YFSETQ. J lost 12 bases, V lost 0 bases, and 9 bases had no gene match. CDR3 length: 15 residues. The CDR3 DNA reads TGCGCCAGCAGCTTGGTGTCTAGCGGGAGTTTCGTGCAGTTCTTC. It is translated as CASSLVSSGSFVQFF.

J is TRBJ2-7 and V is TRBV27; TRBD2 aligns across 9 bases. Trimming cost V 5 bases and J 3 bases; bases outside gene matches: 8. CDR1 and CDR2 from the germline V gene are MNHEY and SMNVEV (reference sequence). The CDR3 length is 15 residues. The CDR3 loop is CASSPPGREGYEQYF. The CDR3, as DNA: TGTGCCAGCAGTCCCCCGGGGCGGGAGGGCTACGAGCAGTACTTC.

The chain carries TRBV12-2 and TRBJ2-7; the DNA was not compared with TRBD2, the D call given in the table. TRBV12-2 is described as a pseudogene. The CDR3 has 15 residues. The chain's CDR3 is CASRILGGGFYEQYF. CDR3 in DNA: TGTGCAAGTCGTATCCTCGGCGGGGGCTTCTACGAGCAGTACTTC.

A single count supports this clone. V usage is TRBV2 and J usage is TRBJ2-1, with TRBD2 identical over 12 bases. The CDR3 sequence is 16 residues long. The V gene end was trimmed by 7 bases and the J gene end by 2 bases; junction bases not matched to a gene: 6. The V gene's germline CDR1 is SNHLY and CDR2 FYNNEI. The CDR3 is CASNEGLAGTYNEQFF. CDR3 nucleotide sequence: TGTGCCAGCAACGAAGGACTAGCGGGAACCTACAATGAGCAGTTCTTC.

V usage is TRBV19 and J usage is TRBJ2-1; D may be TRBD2 (6 bases). V was pared by 1 base and J by 8 bases, with 12 bases between. The germline CDR1 and CDR2 sequences are LNHDA and SQIVND (reference sequence). The CDR3 contains 14 residues. CDR3 in DNA: TGTGCCAGTAGTATAGGACTAGTAAGGGATGAGCAGTTCTTC. Translation gives CASSIGLVRDEQFF.

This clone was counted between two and nine times. This chain uses TRBV10-3 with TRBJ1-2, with TRBD1 matching 11 bases. Germline trimming cut 4 bases from V and 4 bases from J; bases unmatched to any gene: 2. The CDR3 contains 14 residues. The V gene's germline CDR1 is ENHRY and CDR2 SYGVKD. Written as DNA, the CDR3 is TGTGCCATCAGTGGGACAGGGGGCACCTATGGCTACACCTTC. This translates into CAISGTGGTYGYTF.

The chain uses TRBV28 and TRBJ1-5; unclear D gene. CDR1 is MDHEN and CDR2 is SYDVKM in the germline V gene. With 6 bases removed from V and 1 base from J, the gap between germline ends came to 19 bases. The CDR3 contains 17 residues. DNA of the CDR3: TGTGCCAGCAGCCCTGATCCCGGGAGGCGAAGCAATCAGCCCCAGCATTTT. Its translation is CASSPDPGRRSNQPQHF.

The chain joins TRBV3-1 (or the pseudogene TRBV3-2) to TRBJ2-7; tentatively, D is TRBD2 (5 bases). The ends were cut back, 1 base at V and 5 bases at J, with 12 bases in the middle. CDR3 length equals 14 residues. The germline gives CDR1 LGHDT, CDR2 YNNKEL (reference sequence). As DNA, the CDR3 is TGTGCCAGCAGCCAAGTTGGGAGTAGGAACGAGCAGTACTTC. Translated, it gives CASSQVGSRNEQYF.